This record concerns one TCR beta chain sequence. This entry comes from a study of blood T cell repertoires in COVID-19. Looking at the study overall: There were acute and convalescent COVID-19 samples, and they came from the United States, Italy and Spain. T cells, B-cell-depleted T cells, or PBMCs supplied cDNA or gDNA.

The V gene lost 4 bases and the J gene lost 5 bases, with 8 bases spanning the gap. Germline CDR1 reads SGHDN; CDR2 reads FVKESK. This CDR3 spans 13 amino acids. Sequenced by immunoSEQ multiplex PCR; TCRdb stores in-frame clones only, minus some. In the table there are fewer than 350,000 clones, approximately 90% of which are singletons. The material sequenced was PBMCs or T cells enriched from blood (not recorded which). This TCR was sampled from a woman aged 40 to 50 with acute COVID-19. The rearrangement uses TRBV14 and TRBJ2-2; possibly TRBD1 for D (5 bases). The CDR3 region is CASSPRGTGELFF. In nucleotides, the CDR3 is TGTGCCAGCAGCCCAAGGGGAACCGGGGAGCTGTTTTTT.